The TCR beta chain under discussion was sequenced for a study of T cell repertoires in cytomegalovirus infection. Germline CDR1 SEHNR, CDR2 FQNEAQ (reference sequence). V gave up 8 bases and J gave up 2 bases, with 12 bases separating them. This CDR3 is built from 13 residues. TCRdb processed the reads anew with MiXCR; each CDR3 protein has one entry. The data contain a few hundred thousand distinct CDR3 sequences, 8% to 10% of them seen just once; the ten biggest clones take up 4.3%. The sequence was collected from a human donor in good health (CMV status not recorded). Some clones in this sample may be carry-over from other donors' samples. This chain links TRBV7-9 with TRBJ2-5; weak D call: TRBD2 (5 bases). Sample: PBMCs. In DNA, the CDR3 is TGTGCCAGCGCCCGCGGGCCACAAGAGACCCAGTACTTC. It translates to CASARGPQETQYF.